These T cell receptor beta chains were read from a single sample in a study of beta chain features in type 1 diabetes. Only in-frame clones appear in the TCRdb table, and some are missing; sequencing was by immunoSEQ multiplex PCR. The sample consists of about 160,000 clones, 7.5% to 8.5% of them appearing once. The specimen was central memory CD4+ T cells from blood. The receptors here all came from a man younger than 30 with type 1 diabetes. CDR3s include the opening cysteine and the closing phenylalanine or tryptophan. Each record gives: J gene, clone size, D gene, V gene, CDR3 protein, CDR3 DNA. D genes are given only for firm matches. Clone size is stated in some rows and not others, as once, few, many or a class when expanded.

J: TRBJ2-7
size: NA
D: NA
V: TRBV30
CDR3: CAWSGQTRSNEQYF
DNA: TGTGCCTGGAGTGGACAGACCAGGTCTAACGAGCAGTACTTC

J: TRBJ2-1
size: NA
D: NA
V: TRBV4-3
CDR3: CASSPDFYSYNEQFF
DNA: TGCGCCAGCAGCCCGGACTTCTACTCCTACAATGAGCAGTTCTTC

J: TRBJ2-7
size: NA
D: TRBD2
V: TRBV28
CDR3: CASFSGETYEQYF
DNA: TGTGCCAGCTTTAGCGGGGAAACTTACGAGCAGTACTTC

J: TRBJ2-1
size: NA
D: TRBD1
V: TRBV28
CDR3: CASSDRESPYNEQFF
DNA: TGTGCCAGCAGCGACAGGGAGAGTCCCTACAATGAGCAGTTCTTC

J: TRBJ1-5
size: many
D: NA
V: TRBV7-9
CDR3: CASSSDSQPQHF
DNA: TGTGCCAGCAGCTCGGACAGCCAGCCCCAGCATTTT

J: TRBJ2-1
size: few
D: NA
V: TRBV5-8
CDR3: CASSKTKAYNEQFF
DNA: TGTGCCAGCAGCAAGACAAAGGCCTACAATGAGCAGTTCTTC

J: TRBJ2-7
size: few
D: NA
V: TRBV7-2
CDR3: CASSPQSSREQYF
DNA: TGTGCCAGCAGCCCCCAAAGTAGCCGGGAGCAGTACTTC

J: TRBJ2-6
size: NA
D: NA
V: TRBV14
CDR3: CASSPPGANVLTF
DNA: TGTGCCAGCAGCCCCCCGGGGGCCAACGTCCTGACTTTC

J: TRBJ1-5
size: NA
D: NA
V: TRBV28
CDR3: CASSPRGQLNQPQHF
DNA: TGTGCCAGCAGCCCTCGAGGACAACTAAATCAGCCCCAGCATTTT

J: TRBJ1-1
size: NA
D: NA
V: TRBV9
CDR3: CASTWTPNLMNTEAFF
DNA: TGTGCCAGCACGTGGACACCCAATCTCATGAACACTGAAGCTTTCTTT

J: TRBJ1-2
size: NA
D: TRBD1
V: TRBV28
CDR3: CASEGASGYTF
DNA: TGTGCCAGCGAGGGGGCTAGTGGCTACACCTTC

J: TRBJ2-2
size: NA
D: TRBD2
V: TRBV7-8
CDR3: CASSPELAGGNTGELFF
DNA: TGTGCCAGCAGCCCAGAACTAGCGGGGGGAAACACCGGGGAGCTGTTTTTT

J: TRBJ1-2
size: many
D: NA
V: TRBV7-9
CDR3: CASSLSLHGYTF
DNA: TGTGCCAGCAGCTTGTCTCTTCATGGCTACACCTTC

J: TRBJ1-5
size: few
D: TRBD1
V: TRBV28
CDR3: CASSPRGDRGWGSNQPQHF
DNA: TGTGCCAGCAGTCCCCGGGGGGACAGGGGTTGGGGTAGCAATCAGCCCCAGCATTTT

J: TRBJ2-5
size: NA
D: NA
V: TRBV4-3
CDR3: CASSQDTEIETQYF
DNA: TGCGCCAGCAGCCAAGATACCGAGATCGAGACCCAGTACTTC

J: TRBJ2-7
size: few
D: NA
V: TRBV30
CDR3: CAWSQASNEQYF
DNA: TGTGCCTGGAGTCAGGCTAGCAACGAGCAGTACTTC

J: TRBJ2-5
size: NA
D: NA
V: TRBV29-1
CDR3: CSVSRERRGLRETQYF
DNA: TGCAGCGTTAGCCGGGAAAGGAGAGGTCTTAGGGAGACCCAGTACTTC

J: TRBJ2-2
size: few
D: NA
V: TRBV18
CDR3: CASSPRSGDTGELFF
DNA: TGTGCCAGCTCACCTCGTAGCGGTGACACCGGGGAGCTGTTTTTT

J: TRBJ1-1
size: few
D: NA
V: TRBV30
CDR3: CAWRQDTEAFF
DNA: TGTGCCTGGAGACAGGACACTGAAGCTTTCTTT

J: TRBJ2-6
size: NA
D: NA
V: TRBV5-1
CDR3: CASSFGFSGANVLTF
DNA: TGCGCCAGCAGCTTCGGGTTCTCTGGGGCCAACGTCCTGACTTTC

J: TRBJ1-2
size: NA
D: NA
V: TRBV6-5
CDR3: CASRGFPGHLFGYTF
DNA: TGTGCCAGCAGAGGGTTCCCAGGGCACTTATTTGGCTACACCTTC

J: TRBJ2-7
size: NA
D: NA
V: TRBV6-5
CDR3: CASSTSQGGGYEQYF
DNA: TGTGCCAGCAGCACCTCACAGGGTGGTGGTTACGAGCAGTACTTC

J: TRBJ1-4
size: NA
D: NA
V: TRBV7-9
CDR3: CASSLNGGRNEKLFF
DNA: TGTGCCAGCAGCTTAAACGGGGGGAGAAATGAAAAACTGTTTTTT

J: TRBJ2-3
size: few
D: NA
V: TRBV7-9
CDR3: CASSFGGVFNTDTQYF
DNA: TGTGCCAGCAGCTTCGGAGGAGTGTTCAACACAGATACGCAGTATTTT